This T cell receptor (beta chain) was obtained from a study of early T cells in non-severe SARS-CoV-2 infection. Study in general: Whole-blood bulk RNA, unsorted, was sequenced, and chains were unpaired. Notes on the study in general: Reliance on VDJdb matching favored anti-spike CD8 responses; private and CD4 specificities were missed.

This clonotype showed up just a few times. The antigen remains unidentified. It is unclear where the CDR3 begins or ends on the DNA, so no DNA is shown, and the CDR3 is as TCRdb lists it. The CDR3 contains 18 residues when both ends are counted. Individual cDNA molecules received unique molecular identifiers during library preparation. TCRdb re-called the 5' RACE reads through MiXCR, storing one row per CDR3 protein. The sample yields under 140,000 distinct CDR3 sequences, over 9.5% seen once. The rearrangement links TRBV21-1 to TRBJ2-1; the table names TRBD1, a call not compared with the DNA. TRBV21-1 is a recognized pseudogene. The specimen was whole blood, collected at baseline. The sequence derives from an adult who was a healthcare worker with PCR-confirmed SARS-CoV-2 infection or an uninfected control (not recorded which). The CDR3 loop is CASSKAFGQGSSYNEQFF.